Following are 17 T cell receptor beta chains from one sample sequenced in a study of shared clonotypes between healthy human individuals. Profiled with immunoSEQ multiplex PCR; TCRdb holds only in-frame clones, not every one. The profile covers around 940,000 clones, with approximately 80% appearing a single time and approximately 1.5% taken by the ten largest. The sequenced material came from memory CD4+ T cells sorted from blood. Subset: CD45RA-negative fraction. These receptors were taken from a man aged 18 to 35 in good health.

CDR3 loop: CASSLGGGGWTLTEAFF. The CDR3 DNA reads as TGCGCCAGCAGCTTGGGGGGAGGTGGTTGGACCCTCACTGAAGCTTTCTTT. The chain uses TRBV5-1 and TRBJ1-1; D call uncertain. The CDR3 spans 17 residues. V was cut by 0 bases and J by 4 bases, with 19 bases left in between. Germline CDR1 is SGHRS and CDR2 is YFSETQ. The variable domain in full, completed from reference TRBV5-1 and TRBJ1-1, reads KAGVTQTPRYLIKTRGQQVTLSCSPISGHRSVSWYQQTPGQGLQFLFEYFSETQRNKGNFPGRFSGRQFSNSRSEMNVSTLELGDSALYLCASSLGGGGWTLTEAFFGQGTRLTVV.

The V and J genes are TRBV19 and TRBJ2-2; D is ambiguous. The CDR3 has 13 amino acids. Germline CDR1 reads LNHDA; CDR2 reads SQIVND (reference sequence). V was cut by 4 bases and J by 13 bases, with 16 bases left in between. CDR3 loop: CASSNKMALWLFF. The DNA of the CDR3 is TGTGCCAGTAGTAACAAAATGGCGCTATGGCTGTTTTTT. Using reference TRBV19 and TRBJ2-2 for the parts outside the CDR3, the full variable domain is DGGITQSPKYLFRKEGQNVTLSCEQNLNHDAMYWYRQDPGQGLRLIYYSQIVNDFQKGDIAEGYSVSREKKESFPLTVTSAQKNPTAFYLCASSNKMALWLFFGEGSRLTVL.

This chain connects TRBV2 to TRBJ1-2; D ambiguous. CDR3 length: 11 residues. Trimming removed 7 bases from V and 8 bases from J, with 11 bases in between. The V gene's germline CDR1 is SNHLY and CDR2 FYNNEI. CDR3 in amino acids: CASTDRRGYTF. The CDR3 DNA reads TGTGCCAGCACGGATCGCCGGGGCTACACCTTC.

This clone was counted at least ten times. The chain combines TRBV29-1 with TRBJ1-4; no reliable D call. The CDR3 covers 14 residues. Trimming removed 3 bases from V and 5 bases from J, with 13 bases in between. Germline-derived CDR1 and CDR2 are SQVTM and ANQGSEA. The CDR3 bases are TGCAGCGTTGACCTTTCGGGGAGGAATGAAAAACTGTTTTTT. This encodes CSVDLSGRNEKLFF.

V usage is TRBV10-2 and J usage is TRBJ2-1; 13 bases agree with TRBD2. This CDR3 comprises 13 residues. CDR1 is WSHSY and CDR2 is SAAADI in the germline V gene. The V and J ends lost 6 bases and 14 bases, in that order; junction bases with no gene match: 7. CDR3 sequence (DNA): TGCGCCAGCAGGGGCACTAGCGGGGGGGCGGAGTTCTTC. Translated: CASRGTSGGAEFF.

This sequence joins TRBV7-9 and TRBJ1-2; 7 bases agree with TRBD1. The CDR3 length is 13 residues. V gave up 6 bases and J gave up 3 bases; unmatched junction bases: 4. The V gene's germline CDR1 is SEHNR and CDR2 FQNEAQ (reference sequence). The DNA of the CDR3 is TGTGCCAGCAGTACAGGGGCCGACTATGGCTACACCTTC. It is translated as CASSTGADYGYTF.

CDR3 loop: CASSGGDSGNTIYF. The CDR3 DNA follows: TGTGCCAGCAGCGGAGGAGACTCTGGAAACACCATATATTTT. J is TRBJ1-3 and V is TRBV9; no firm D call. The germline gives CDR1 SGDLS, CDR2 YYNGEE. With 3 bases removed from V and 0 bases from J, the gap between germline ends came to 7 bases. CDR3 length equals 14 residues.

The V call is TRBV10-3, the J call TRBJ2-7; TRBD2 matches 12 bases. Germline loops: CDR1 ENHRY, CDR2 SYGVKD. The CDR3 has 17 residues. Trimming took 3 bases from V and 1 from J; bases not matched to a gene: 7. This CDR3 reads CAISERTSGVLSYEQYF. CDR3 DNA: TGTGCCATCAGTGAAAGGACTAGCGGGGTGTTATCCTACGAGCAGTACTTC.

The chain employs TRBV30 and TRBJ1-1, with 9 bases matching TRBD1. The CDR3 is 13 residues long. Germline CDR1 reads GTSNPN; CDR2 reads SVGIG (reference sequence). The ends lost 3 bases at V and 5 bases at J; junction bases unmatched: 4. The CDR3 spells CAWRGQGGTEAFF. Here the CDR3 DNA reads TGTGCCTGGAGGGGACAGGGAGGTACTGAAGCTTTCTTT.

The J gene is TRBJ1-6, the V gene TRBV11-3; D may be TRBD1 (6 bases). Germline assignment: CDR1 SGHNT and CDR2 YENEEA. Trimming removed 5 bases at V and 6 bases at J, with 11 bases between. This CDR3 contains 14 residues. Written as DNA, the CDR3 is TGTGCCAGCAGCCCACAGGGAGTTAATTCACCCCTCCACTTT. It specifies CASSPQGVNSPLHF.

The rearrangement uses TRBV6-1 and TRBJ2-3; D is unclear. Germline CDR1 reads MNHNS; CDR2 reads SASEGT. V dropped 7 bases and J dropped 2 bases, with 13 bases sitting between them. The CDR3 spans 14 residues. CDR3 sequence reads: CASTRVPTTDTQYF. The CDR3, as DNA: TGTGCCAGCACTAGGGTCCCAACCACAGATACGCAGTATTTT.

The CDR3 spells CASSWSGGYEQYF. The CDR3 DNA follows: TGTGCCAGCAGCTGGAGCGGGGGGTACGAGCAGTACTTC. V is TRBV7-2 and J is TRBJ2-7; 9 bases are shared with TRBD2. V was clipped by 4 bases and J by 4 bases; unmatched bases: 2. This CDR3 comprises 13 residues. CDR1 SGHTA and CDR2 FQGNSA come from the germline V gene.

The chain links TRBV5-6 to TRBJ2-1; no clear D gene. This CDR3 contains 18 residues. The germline V gene has CDR1 SGHDT and CDR2 YYEEEE. V was pared by 2 bases and J by 4 bases, with 22 bases between. In nucleotides, the CDR3 is TGTGCCAGCAGCTTTAACGGCCAAACGGTCAGAACTTACAATGAGCAGTTCTTC. It encodes CASSFNGQTVRTYNEQFF.

The chain joins TRBV10-3 to TRBJ2-3; 9 nucleotides align to TRBD2. V lost 3 bases to trimming and J lost 0 bases; unmatched junction nucleotides: 4. The CDR3 length is 16 residues. The germline V gene has CDR1 ENHRY and CDR2 SYGVKD. The CDR3 DNA follows: TGTGCCATCAGTGACCCCGGGACTAGCAGCACAGATACGCAGTATTTT. As protein: CAISDPGTSSTDTQYF.

The V gene is TRBV5-4, the J gene TRBJ2-2, with 12 bases that match TRBD2. V lost 3 bases to trimming and J lost 2 bases; unmatched junction nucleotides: 5. Looked up from germline, CDR1 is SGHNT and CDR2 is YYREEE (reference sequence). The CDR3 is 17 residues long. The CDR3 spells CASSSWGLAGNTGELFF. In DNA, the CDR3 is TGTGCCAGCAGCTCCTGGGGACTAGCGGGTAACACCGGGGAGCTGTTTTTT.

This clone was observed a single time. The chain links TRBV2 to TRBJ1-1, with 12 bases that match TRBD1. This CDR3 has 14 residues. CDR1 and CDR2 from the germline V gene are SNHLY and FYNNEI. The V gene end was trimmed by 6 bases and the J gene end by 4 bases; junction bases not matched to a gene: 3. The CDR3 protein is CASRGQGAITEAFF. Here the CDR3 DNA reads TGTGCCAGCAGGGGACAGGGGGCGATCACTGAAGCTTTCTTT.

Only one count was recorded for this clone. V is TRBV4-1 and J is TRBJ2-6; possibly TRBD2 for D (5 bases). There are 16 residues in the CDR3. V dropped 1 base and J dropped 1 base, with 8 bases sitting between them. The V gene's germline CDR1 is MGHRA and CDR2 YSYEKL. CDR3 amino acids: CASSQVGGSGANVLTF. The CDR3 DNA is TGCGCCAGCAGCCAAGTGGGCGGGTCTGGGGCCAACGTCCTGACTTTC.